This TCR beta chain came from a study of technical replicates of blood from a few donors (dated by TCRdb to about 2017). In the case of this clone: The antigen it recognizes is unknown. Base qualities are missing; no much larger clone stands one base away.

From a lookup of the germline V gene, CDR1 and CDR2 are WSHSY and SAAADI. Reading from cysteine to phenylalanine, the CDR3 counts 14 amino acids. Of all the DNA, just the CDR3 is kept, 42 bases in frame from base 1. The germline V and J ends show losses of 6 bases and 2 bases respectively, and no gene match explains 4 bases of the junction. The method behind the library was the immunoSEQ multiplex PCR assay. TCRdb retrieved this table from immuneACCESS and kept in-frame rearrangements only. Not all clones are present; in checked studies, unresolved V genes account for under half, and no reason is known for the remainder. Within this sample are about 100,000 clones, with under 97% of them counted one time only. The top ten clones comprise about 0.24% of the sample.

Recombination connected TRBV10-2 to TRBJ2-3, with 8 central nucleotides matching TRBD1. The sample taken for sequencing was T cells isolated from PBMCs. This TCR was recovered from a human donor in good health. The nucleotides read TGCGCCAGCAGGGACAGGGAACTCACAGATACGCAGTATTTT. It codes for CASRDRELTDTQYF.